The present T cell receptor beta chain was sequenced within a study of T cell repertoires in cytomegalovirus infection. Study context: TCR beta signatures that were public indicated CMV infection and matching HLA type. Study-level findings and limits: The study found HLA-C-restricted CMV-specific TCR beta clonotypes dominating the ex vivo response.

This clonotype showed up many times. Its antigen is as yet unknown. TCRdb called the reads again in MiXCR, with one record for every CDR3 protein. The sample records around 100,000 distinct CDR3 sequences, approximately 15% being singletons. The germline CDR1 and CDR2 sequences are MNHEY and SMNVEV (reference sequence). The V and J ends lost 6 bases and 3 bases respectively, with 6 bases between them. This CDR3 comprises 11 residues. The TCR sequence derives from a human donor in good health (CMV status not recorded). Some clones in this sample may be carry-over from other donors' samples. The V and J genes are TRBV27 and TRBJ2-7; D possibly matches TRBD1 or TRBD2 (5 bases each). Material for sequencing was PBMCs. The CDR3 sequence: CASRRGYEQYF. The CDR3 coding sequence is TGTGCCAGCAGGAGGGGCTACGAGCAGTACTTC.